Below, 4 T cell receptor beta chains from the same sample are listed, as sequenced in a study of HIV-infected patients and healthy controls. TCRdb processed the 5' RACE reads anew with MiXCR; each CDR3 protein has one entry. The profile shows tens of thousands of distinct CDR3 sequences, around 21% of them singletons. The sequenced sample was CD4+ T cells from blood. All receptors come from a human donor in good health.

This clonotype was counted at least ten times. The chain employs TRBV12-3 or TRBV12-4 and TRBJ2-3, with 12 nucleotides matching TRBD2. The J segment lost 4 bases and the V segment lost 7 bases, leaving 6 bases of the junction unmatched. This CDR3 spans 15 amino acids. The CDR3, as DNA: TGTGCCAGCACGACTAGCGGGAGACCGGCAGATACGCAGTATTTT. Amino acids: CASTTSGRPADTQYF.

The V call is TRBV7-2, the J call TRBJ2-7; 12 bases align to TRBD2. V trimming: 5 bases; J trimming: 1 base; junction bases outside the gene matches: 3. Germline loops: CDR1 SGHTA, CDR2 FQGNSA. The CDR3 covers 15 residues. The CDR3 spells CASSRTSGASYEQYF. CDR3 sequence (DNA): TGTGCCAGCAGCCGGACTAGCGGGGCATCCTACGAGCAGTACTTC.

CDR3 residues: CARSPGTSGRAWNEQFF. The CDR3 DNA follows: TGTGCCAGAAGCCCGGGGACTAGCGGGAGGGCCTGGAATGAGCAGTTCTTC. The V call is TRBV5-3, the J call TRBJ2-1; 16 bases match TRBD2. TRBV5-3 is flagged as an ORF with uncertain function. The V gene end was trimmed by 4 bases and the J gene end by 7 bases; junction bases not matched to a gene: 8. The CDR3 spans 17 residues.

This clonotype was picked up a small number of times. V gene TRBV7-2 combines with J gene TRBJ1-6; possibly TRBD1 for D (6 bases). CDR3 length: 15 residues. Germline V gives CDR1 SGHTA, CDR2 FQGNSA. Trimming left V 4 bases short and J 8 bases short, with 15 bases between. The CDR3 spells CASSWPGQRDSPLHF. The CDR3 DNA reads TGTGCCAGCAGCTGGCCGGGACAAAGAGATTCACCCCTCCACTTT.